This TCR beta chain was profiled in a study of vaccination and CD4 T cells after COVID-19. As to treatment: approximately nine-day PBMC culture with coronavirus spike peptide pools or control peptides (ViraFEST assay). Gathered ahead of the COVID-19 pandemic (2011-2018) were the CD4+ T cells of the unexposed donor. Before TCRs were sequenced, ViraFEST expanded antigen-specific T cells with peptide pools. This clonotype was picked up a small number of times. Its antigen is unknown. The assay that was used to sequence DNA from cultured CD4+ T cells was the Oncomine TCR Beta short-read assay. Cultured CD4+ T cells yielded the extracted genomic DNA. Each CDR3 protein is one row after TCRdb ran MiXCR on the PCR reads. The sample gives about 10,000 distinct CDR3 sequences, about 34% of which show up once; 15% is in the top ten. The germline V gene has CDR1 DFQATT and CDR2 SNEGSKA (reference sequence). The CDR3 extends over 15 amino acids. Germline trimming cut 0 bases from V and 5 bases from J; bases unmatched to any gene: 2.

The source of this sequence is a human donor in good health. The chain couples TRBV20-1 to TRBJ2-3, with 13 positions matching TRBD2. The sample was CD4+ T cells from blood, cultured in vitro. The CDR3 DNA reads as TGCAGTGCTAGAGATCGACTAGCGGGAGGAGATACGCAGTATTTT. Its protein product is CSARDRLAGGDTQYF.